Following are 23 T cell receptor beta chains from one sample sequenced in a study of T cell therapy after organ transplantation. Their antigen targets remain unknown. Method: immunoSEQ multiplex PCR; TCRdb's copy keeps in-frame clones and lacks some. The table lists approximately 15,000 clones, about 85% of them singletons, with 30% to 35% in the top ten. Regarding time point: 20-29 weeks after completion of therapy. This specimen was CD8+ T cells from blood, taken after autologous CMV-specific T cell therapy. The receptors derive from a human patient who had received a solid organ transplant and had CMV disease. Some T cells may be the graft donor's.

This clone was seen only a few times. The rearrangement joins TRBV30 to TRBJ1-1; 7 bases fit TRBD1. This CDR3 region has 13 residues. V lost 6 bases to trimming and J lost 0 bases; unmatched junction nucleotides: 4. The germline gives CDR1 GTSNPN, CDR2 SVGIG (reference sequence). The CDR3 spells CACTGVMNTEAFF. DNA for the CDR3: TGTGCCTGTACAGGGGTAATGAACACTGAAGCTTTCTTT.

Written as DNA, the CDR3 is TGTGCCAGCAGCCCCAATATAATTGGGGAGCTGTTTTTT. This sequence encodes CASSPNIIGELFF. The chain joins TRBV7-9 to TRBJ2-2; unclear D gene. Germline V lookup: CDR1 SEHNR, CDR2 FQNEAQ (reference sequence). The CDR3 runs to 13 residues. The V and J ends lost 5 bases and 8 bases respectively, with 12 bases between them.

The chain couples TRBV27 to TRBJ1-2; no clear D. Per germline, CDR1 MNHEY and CDR2 SMNVEV (reference sequence). This CDR3 is 15 amino acids long. The V end was cut by 5 bases, the J end by 5 bases, with 18 bases between. The CDR3 DNA reads as TGTGCCAGCAGTCCCTCGCCCGGGTTATTTTATGGCTACACCTTC. This codes for CASSPSPGLFYGYTF.

The chain carries TRBV5-6 and TRBJ1-2; perhaps TRBD1 as D (6 bases). Per germline, CDR1 SGHDT and CDR2 YYEEEE. The ends were cut back, 4 bases at V and 4 bases at J, with 29 bases in the middle. This CDR3 contains 19 residues. The CDR3 nucleotides are TGTGCCAGCAGCCAACTCTTCTTGGATGGGGGGGGCGCTGGCTATGGCTACACCTTC. It yields the protein CASSQLFLDGGGAGYGYTF.

V usage is TRBV4-2 and J usage is TRBJ2-7; the D gene is possibly TRBD2 (5 bases). Trimming took off 5 bases at V and 3 bases at J, with 11 bases between the two ends. The CDR3 runs 13 residues. The germline V gene encodes CDR1 LGHNA and CDR2 YNFKEQ. DNA of the CDR3: TGTGCCAGCAGCTATGGACTCTACTACGAGCAGTACTTC. Protein product: CASSYGLYYEQYF.

By proportion, this clone is medium-sized (0.01 to 0.1%). The chain recombines TRBV5-6 with TRBJ1-2, with no clear D. Germline V gene data show CDR1 as SGHDT and CDR2 as YYEEEE. The CDR3 totals 13 residues. The ends were cut back, 3 bases at V and 4 bases at J, with 10 bases in the middle. The CDR3 protein is CASSSQSAYGYTF. The CDR3 DNA reads TGTGCCAGCAGCTCCCAGTCTGCCTATGGCTACACCTTC. The entire variable domain, with the rest obtained from reference TRBV5-6 and TRBJ1-2, is as follows: DAGVTQSPTHLIKTRGQQVTLRCSPKSGHDTVSWYQQALGQGPQFIFQYYEEEERQRGNFPDRFSGHQFPNYSSELNVNALLLGDSALYLCASSSQSAYGYTFGSGTRLTVV.

The rearrangement uses TRBV5-4 and TRBJ2-7; no firm D call. Germline loops: CDR1 SGHNT, CDR2 YYREEE (reference sequence). The V and J ends lost 4 bases and 3 bases respectively, with 14 bases between them. The CDR3 is 14 residues long. CDR3 nucleotides: TGTGCCAGCAGCCCGGACCCCAGCCACTACGAGCAGTACTTC. Residues: CASSPDPSHYEQYF.

This clone was counted once. The chain is built from TRBV4-3 and TRBJ1-5; possible D gene TRBD1, 5 bases. CDR3 length: 18 amino acids. CDR1 is LGHNA, CDR2 YSLEER, per germline. The germline V and J ends were trimmed by 0 bases and 2 bases, with 17 bases remaining between them. CDR3 amino acids: CASSQDLVGAEGNQPQHF. CDR3 bases: TGCGCCAGCAGCCAAGATCTTGTAGGGGCAGAGGGCAATCAGCCCCAGCATTTT.

By share, this clone ranks as medium-sized. The chain has TRBV5-6 and TRBJ2-1, with 11 bases matching TRBD2. CDR1 and CDR2 from the germline V gene are SGHDT and YYEEEE. The CDR3 extends over 14 amino acids. V dropped 4 bases and J dropped 8; count of bases not matched to a gene: 5. The CDR3 loop is CASSPTSGVYEQFF. CDR3 sequence (DNA): TGTGCCAGCAGCCCGACTAGCGGGGTGTATGAGCAGTTCTTC.

This clone was found a few times. This chain uses TRBV10-3 with TRBJ2-7, with D possibly matching TRBD2 (5 bases). V was shortened by 8 bases and J by 4 bases, with 21 bases between the two germline ends. Looked up from germline, CDR1 is ENHRY and CDR2 is SYGVKD. The CDR3 runs to 15 residues. The CDR3, as DNA: TGTGCCATCGCGGCGGTTGGGCAACTAGGTTACGAGCAGTACTTC. This encodes CAIAAVGQLGYEQYF.

This clone has a single count. The chain joins TRBV4-3 to TRBJ2-2, with D unclear. The germline CDR1 and CDR2 sequences are LGHNA and YSLEER. Trimming took off 0 bases at V and 4 bases at J, with 6 bases between the two ends. The CDR3 spans 14 residues. CDR3 nucleotide sequence: TGCGCCAGCAGCCAAGATTACGGCACCGGGGAGCTGTTTTTT. It yields the protein CASSQDYGTGELFF.

The chain joins TRBV2 to TRBJ1-5, with TRBD1 as a possible D gene (6 bases). This CDR3 comprises 15 residues. Per germline, CDR1 SNHLY and CDR2 FYNNEI. Trimming cost V 2 bases and J 2 bases, with 10 bases left between them. The CDR3 sequence: CASSETGSGNQPQHF. CDR3 in DNA: TGTGCCAGCAGTGAAACAGGGAGTGGCAATCAGCCCCAGCATTTT.

The chain joins TRBV11-2 to TRBJ2-2; 7 bases are shared with TRBD2. This CDR3 is 17 amino acids long. Looked up from germline, CDR1 is SGHAT and CDR2 is FQNNGV. The ends lost 5 bases at V and 5 bases at J; junction bases unmatched: 14. CDR3 loop: CASSHLSAGVSTGELFF. DNA of the CDR3: TGTGCCAGCAGCCACCTCTCCGCGGGAGTGAGTACCGGGGAGCTGTTTTTT. The full variable domain, in which reference TRBV11-2 and TRBJ2-2 provide the parts outside the CDR3, is EAGVAQSPRYKIIEKRQSVAFWCNPISGHATLYWYQQILGQGPKLLIQFQNNGVVDDSQLPKDRFSAERLKGVDSTLKIQPAKLEDSAVYLCASSHLSAGVSTGELFFGEGSRLTVL.

This chain links TRBV7-6 with TRBJ2-2, with D perhaps matching TRBD1 (5 bases). The germline V gene encodes CDR1 SGHVS and CDR2 FNYEAQ. Trimming took 1 base from V and 2 from J, leaving 8 bases between them. This CDR3 contains 15 residues. As DNA, the CDR3 is TGTGCCAGCAGCTTAGACAGGCTTAACACCGGGGAGCTGTTTTTT. Its translation: CASSLDRLNTGELFF.

The chain carries TRBV6-1 and TRBJ1-3, with D uncertain. Trimming stripped 1 base from V and 0 bases from J, with 7 bases between. Germline CDR1 MNHNS, CDR2 SASEGT. The CDR3 loop spans 15 amino acids. DNA for the CDR3: TGTGCCAGCAGTGAAGTCATTAACTCTGGAAACACCATATATTTT. Translation: CASSEVINSGNTIYF.

The CDR3 DNA reads as TGTGCCAGCTCTCCACTAGCGCATGGGGGCAATGAGCAGTTCTTC. This translates into CASSPLAHGGNEQFF. V is TRBV19 and J is TRBJ2-1, with 7 bases that match TRBD2. Unmatched junction bases numbered 14, after V lost 9 bases and J lost 6 bases. This CDR3 region has 15 residues. Germline V gives CDR1 LNHDA, CDR2 SQIVND (reference sequence). Drawing the rest from reference TRBV19 and TRBJ2-1, the complete variable domain is DGGITQSPKYLFRKEGQNVTLSCEQNLNHDAMYWYRQDPGQGLRLIYYSQIVNDFQKGDIAEGYSVSREKKESFPLTVTSAQKNPTAFYLCASSPLAHGGNEQFFGPGTRLTVL.

This clone turned up a few times. The CDR3 spells CASSEIGNPMDTQYF. For the CDR3, the DNA is TGTGCCAGCAGTGAAATTGGGAACCCGATGGATACGCAGTATTTT. The chain employs TRBV2 and TRBJ2-3; D unclear. Germline V gene data show CDR1 as SNHLY and CDR2 as FYNNEI. Trimming stripped 2 bases from V and 6 bases from J, with 15 bases between. The CDR3 spans 15 residues.

This clone was picked up one time. In nucleotides, the CDR3 is TGTGCCAGCTCAGCGAAGGGGGCTAGCGCCTACACCGGGGAGCTGTTTTTT. It specifies CASSAKGASAYTGELFF. This chain links TRBV18 with TRBJ2-2; weak D call: TRBD1 (7 bases). The germline gives CDR1 KGHSH, CDR2 LQKENI. The CDR3 spans 17 residues. V lost 5 bases and J 3 bases, leaving 19 bases between the germline ends.

This clone is judged medium-sized. Different DNA sequences within this sample yield the same CDR3. The chain is built from TRBV5-4 and TRBJ1-2; D is possibly TRBD1 (5 bases). Trimming took 4 bases from V and 7 from J, leaving 17 bases between them. Germline lookup yields CDR1 SGHNT and CDR2 YYREEE (reference sequence). The CDR3 length is 14 residues. CDR3 bases: TGTGCCAGCAGCCACTTCGAGGGGATAAGTGGCTACACCTTC. Amino acids: CASSHFEGISGYTF.

The rearrangement uses TRBV18 and TRBJ2-5; D ambiguous. The germline V and J ends were trimmed by 3 bases and 5 bases, with 10 bases remaining between them. The CDR3 consists of 13 residues. Looked up from germline, CDR1 is KGHSH and CDR2 is LQKENI. This CDR3 is CASSPHVLETQYF. The DNA of the CDR3 is TGTGCCAGCTCACCCCACGTTTTGGAGACCCAGTACTTC.

The CDR3 DNA follows: TGTGCCAGCAGCGGAAACCCCAATCAGCCCCAGCATTTT. Amino acid sequence: CASSGNPNQPQHF. The J gene is TRBJ1-5, the V gene TRBV6-5; D call uncertain. CDR1 and CDR2 (germline): MNHEY, SVGAGI. V lost 6 bases, J lost 3 bases, and 9 bases lay in between. The CDR3 has 13 amino acids.

The V and J genes are TRBV30 and TRBJ1-5, with 11 bases aligning to TRBD1. J was trimmed by 5 bases and V by 6 bases; bases with no gene match: 3. Germline values: CDR1 GTSNPN, CDR2 SVGIG (reference sequence). The CDR3 length is 13 residues. The CDR3 sequence: CACWTGGDQPQHF. The CDR3 coding sequence is TGTGCCTGCTGGACAGGGGGCGATCAGCCCCAGCATTTT.

This chain links TRBV27 with TRBJ1-2, with TRBD1 as a possible D gene (5 bases). The germline V gene encodes CDR1 MNHEY and CDR2 SMNVEV (reference sequence). CDR3 length: 12 residues. The V end was cut by 4 bases, the J end by 7 bases, with 10 bases between. CDR3: CASSYGGGGYTF. The CDR3 DNA sequence: TGTGCCAGCAGTTATGGGGGAGGTGGCTACACCTTC.